Sequencing of this T cell receptor (beta chain) was carried out in a study of post-analysis software for immune sequencing data. General study results and limits: Five or six TRBV segments, TRBV5-6, TRBV5-1 and TRBV20-1 among them, were found more frequent in patients than controls.

With regard to this clonotype: What it recognizes is unknown.

V was shortened by 0 bases and J by 6 bases, with 6 bases between the two germline ends. The CDR3 extends over 12 amino acids. The germline V gene encodes CDR1 DFQATT and CDR2 SNEGSKA (reference sequence). Tagging with unique molecular identifiers was a feature of the TCR beta cDNA libraries. TCRdb re-analysed the PCR reads in MiXCR, keeping a single row per CDR3 protein. The sample has approximately 630,000 distinct CDR3 sequences, about 60% seen once. The V and J genes are TRBV20-1 and TRBJ1-3; D ambiguous. Input material: blood. The TCR originated in a girl aged 2-10 years with multiple sclerosis. The DNA for the CDR3 is TGCAGTGCTAGAGAAGGTTTAAACACCATATATTTT. As protein: CSAREGLNTIYF.